These T cell receptor beta chains were read from a single sample in a study of identical twins. TCRdb analysed the 5' RACE reads with MiXCR anew, one entry per CDR3 protein. The table has hundreds of thousands of distinct CDR3 sequences, approximately 13% seen once. In addition, the sample was reused for a study of yellow fever vaccine responses in identical twins.

The material sequenced was PBMCs. The origin of the receptors is a woman under 30 in good health. Both conserved end residues are part of each CDR3. A D gene is named only where the DNA matches it firmly. Only part of the rows carry a size: once, few, many, or a class if the clone is expanded.

TRBV7-8	-	-	TRBJ2-3	CASSPPDDDTQYF	TGTGCCAGCAGCCCTCCGGATGACGATACGCAGTATTTT
TRBV28	few	TRBD1	TRBJ1-5	CASSATGQGNNQPQHF	TGTGCCAGCAGCGCTACGGGACAGGGTAACAATCAGCCCCAGCATTTT
TRBV11-2	many	-	TRBJ2-1	CASSFEWGSGQPFYNEQFF	TGTGCCAGCAGCTTTGAGTGGGGTAGTGGACAGCCCTTCTACAATGAGCAGTTCTTC
TRBV7-3	many	-	TRBJ2-1	CASSLYRDEQFF	TGTGCCAGCAGCTTATACAGGGATGAGCAGTTCTTC
TRBV6-1	-	TRBD2	TRBJ2-3	CASSPLLAASTDTQYF	TGTGCCAGCAGTCCCCTCCTAGCGGCTAGCACAGATACGCAGTATTTT
TRBV28	-	-	TRBJ2-1	CASSDLASSYNEQFF	TGTGCCAGCTCTGACCTGGCGTCCTCCTACAATGAGCAGTTCTTC
TRBV7-2	many	-	TRBJ2-7	CASSLPGHLYEQYF	TGTGCCAGCAGCTTACCGGGACACCTATACGAGCAGTACTTC
TRBV11-2	-	TRBD2	TRBJ2-4	CASSFGTSGGSGLAKNIQYF	TGTGCCAGCAGCTTCGGGACTAGCGGGGGTTCCGGACTAGCCAAAAACATTCAGTACTTC
TRBV11-1	-	TRBD2	TRBJ2-1	CASSLVRTRFDEQFF	TGTGCCAGCAGCTTAGTTCGGACTAGATTCGATGAGCAGTTCTTC
TRBV5-1	few	-	TRBJ2-5	CASSLGSQIQETQYF	TGCGCCAGCAGCTTGGGGTCACAGATCCAAGAGACCCAGTACTTC
TRBV5-5	-	TRBD2	TRBJ2-1	CASSLLAEVYNEQFF	TGTGCCAGCAGCCTACTAGCGGAGGTCTACAATGAGCAGTTCTTC
TRBV20-1	once	TRBD2	TRBJ2-6	CSARVQPSGSGANVLTF	TGCAGCGCTAGAGTTCAGCCTAGCGGATCTGGGGCCAACGTCCTGACTTTC
TRBV3-1	few	TRBD1	TRBJ2-2	CASSPVQGPGELFF	TGTGCCAGCAGCCCTGTACAGGGGCCCGGGGAGCTGTTTTTT
TRBV3-1	-	-	TRBJ2-3	CASSQGVFADTQYF	TGTGCCAGCAGCCAAGGTGTGTTTGCAGATACGCAGTATTTT
TRBV28	few	TRBD1	TRBJ1-2	CASIGQGIPNGYTF	TGTGCCAGCATAGGACAGGGGATTCCGAATGGCTACACCTTC
TRBV5-1	few	-	TRBJ2-5	CASSLGEDQYF	TGCGCCAGCAGCTTGGGGGAGGACCAGTACTTC
TRBV3-1	-	TRBD1	TRBJ1-4	CASSQGTGRPTNEKLFF	TGTGCCAGCAGCCAAGGGACAGGACGCCCAACTAATGAAAAACTGTTTTTT
TRBV25-1	-	-	TRBJ2-1	CASSDRGETGSYNEQFF	TGTGCCAGCAGTGATCGGGGGGAGACAGGGTCTTACAATGAGCAGTTCTTC
TRBV12-3/TRBV12-4	-	-	TRBJ2-4	CASSLGGVQYF	TGTGCCAGCAGTTTAGGGGGGGTTCAGTACTTC
TRBV5-6	few	-	TRBJ2-1	CASSLGRENEQFF	TGTGCCAGCAGCTTGGGCAGGGAGAATGAGCAGTTCTTC
TRBV3-1	many	-	TRBJ2-1	CASSQDGGDTYNEQFF	TGTGCCAGCAGCCAAGATGGGGGGGACACCTACAATGAGCAGTTCTTC
TRBV27	many	-	TRBJ1-3	CASSRTGNSGNTIYF	TGTGCCAGCAGTCGTACAGGGAACTCTGGAAACACCATATATTTT
TRBV7-8	many	-	TRBJ2-1	CASSLYLRGADLVEQFF	TGTGCCAGCAGCTTGTATCTTCGGGGGGCCGATTTGGTTGAGCAGTTCTTC
TRBV20-1	-	-	TRBJ2-2	CSARGTKNTGELFF	TGCAGTGCTAGGGGGACAAAGAACACCGGGGAGCTGTTTTTT
TRBV12-3/TRBV12-4	many	-	TRBJ1-1	CASSRNPQNTEAFF	TGTGCCAGCAGTCGTAACCCCCAGAACACTGAAGCTTTCTTT
TRBV9	-	TRBD1	TRBJ2-6	CASSGKDRTSSGANVLTF	TGTGCCAGCAGCGGCAAGGACAGGACCTCCTCTGGGGCCAACGTCCTGACTTTC
TRBV20-1	-	TRBD2	TRBJ2-5	CSARPASGGEETQYF	TGCAGTGCTAGACCGGCTAGCGGGGGGGAGGAGACCCAGTACTTC
TRBV5-1	few	-	TRBJ1-1	CASSWSRGTEAFF	TGCGCCAGCAGCTGGAGTCGGGGTACTGAAGCTTTCTTT
TRBV27	many	-	TRBJ1-6	CASSLEGSGNSPLHF	TGTGCCAGCAGTTTAGAAGGGTCGGGAAATTCACCCCTCCACTTT
TRBV6-1	-	TRBD1	TRBJ1-5	CASSPTGEHQPQHF	TGTGCCAGCAGCCCGACAGGGGAGCATCAGCCCCAGCATTTT
TRBV9	many	-	TRBJ2-7	CASSVGIAAPHYEQYF	TGTGCCAGCAGCGTAGGGATAGCAGCCCCGCACTACGAGCAGTACTTC